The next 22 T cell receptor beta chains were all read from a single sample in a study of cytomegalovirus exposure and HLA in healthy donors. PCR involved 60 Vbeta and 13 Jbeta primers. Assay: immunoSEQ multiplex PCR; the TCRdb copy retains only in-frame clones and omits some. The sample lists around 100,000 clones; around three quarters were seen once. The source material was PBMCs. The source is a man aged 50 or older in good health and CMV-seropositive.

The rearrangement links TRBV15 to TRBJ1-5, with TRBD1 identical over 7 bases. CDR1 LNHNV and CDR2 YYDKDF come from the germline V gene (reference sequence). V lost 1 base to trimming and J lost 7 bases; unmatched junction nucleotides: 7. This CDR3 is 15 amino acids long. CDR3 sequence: CATSRADRVSQPQHF. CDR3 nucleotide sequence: TGTGCCACCAGCAGAGCCGACAGGGTGAGCCAGCCCCAGCATTTT.

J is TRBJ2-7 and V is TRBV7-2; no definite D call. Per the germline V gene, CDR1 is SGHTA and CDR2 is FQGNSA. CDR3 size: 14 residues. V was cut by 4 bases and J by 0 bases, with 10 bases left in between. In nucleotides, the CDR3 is TGTGCCAGCAGCTCACAAACGCACTCCTACGAGCAGTACTTC. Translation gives CASSSQTHSYEQYF. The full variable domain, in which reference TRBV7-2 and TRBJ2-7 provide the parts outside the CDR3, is GAGVSQSPSNKVTEKGKDVELRCDPISGHTALYWYRQSLGQGLEFLIYFQGNSAPDKSGLPSDRFSAERTGGSVSTLTIQRTQQEDSAVYLCASSSQTHSYEQYFGPGTRLTVT.

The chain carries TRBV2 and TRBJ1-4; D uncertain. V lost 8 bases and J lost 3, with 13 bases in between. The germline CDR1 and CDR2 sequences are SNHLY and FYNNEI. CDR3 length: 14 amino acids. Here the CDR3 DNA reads TGTGCCAGCCTTTTTGGGAGGTCTAATGAAAAACTGTTTTTT. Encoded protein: CASLFGRSNEKLFF.

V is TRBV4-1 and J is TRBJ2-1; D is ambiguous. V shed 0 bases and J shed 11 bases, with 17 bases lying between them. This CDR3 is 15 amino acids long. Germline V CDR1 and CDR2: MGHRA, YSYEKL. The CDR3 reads CASSQEPSESQQQFF. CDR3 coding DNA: TGCGCCAGCAGCCAAGAACCTTCGGAGAGCCAACAGCAGTTCTTC.

Here the CDR3 reads CASSPGLAGGGDTQYF. CDR3 in DNA: TGCGCCAGCAGCCCGGGACTAGCGGGAGGGGGAGATACGCAGTATTTT. The chain carries TRBV5-1 and TRBJ2-3; 16 bases agree with TRBD2. The germline gives CDR1 SGHRS, CDR2 YFSETQ. With 4 bases clipped from V and 5 bases from J, the junction kept 4 bases outside the gene matches. The CDR3 runs 16 residues.

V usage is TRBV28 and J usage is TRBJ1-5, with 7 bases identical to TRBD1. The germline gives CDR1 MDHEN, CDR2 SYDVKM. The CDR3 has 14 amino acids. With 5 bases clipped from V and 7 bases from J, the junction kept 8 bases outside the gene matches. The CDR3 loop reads CASSPGQDFQPQHF. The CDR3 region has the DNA TGTGCCAGCAGTCCTGGACAGGACTTCCAGCCCCAGCATTTT.

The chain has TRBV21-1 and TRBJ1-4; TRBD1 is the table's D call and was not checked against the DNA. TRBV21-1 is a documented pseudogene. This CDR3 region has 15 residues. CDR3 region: CASRTGGRTNEKLFF. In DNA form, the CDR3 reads TGTGCCAGCAGGACAGGGGGCAGGACTAATGAAAAACTGTTTTTT.

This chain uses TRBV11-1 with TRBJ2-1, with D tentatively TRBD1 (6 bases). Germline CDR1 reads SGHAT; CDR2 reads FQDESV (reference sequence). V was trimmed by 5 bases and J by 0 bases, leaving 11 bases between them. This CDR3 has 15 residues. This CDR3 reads CASSPRQDSYNEQFF. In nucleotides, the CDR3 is TGTGCCAGCAGCCCCAGACAGGACTCCTACAATGAGCAGTTCTTC.

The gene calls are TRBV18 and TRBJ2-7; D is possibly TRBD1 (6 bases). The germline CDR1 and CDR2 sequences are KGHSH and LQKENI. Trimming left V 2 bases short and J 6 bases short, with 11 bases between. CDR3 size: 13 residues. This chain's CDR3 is CASSPGGAGEQYF. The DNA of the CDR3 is TGTGCCAGCTCACCAGGGGGCGCGGGCGAGCAGTACTTC.

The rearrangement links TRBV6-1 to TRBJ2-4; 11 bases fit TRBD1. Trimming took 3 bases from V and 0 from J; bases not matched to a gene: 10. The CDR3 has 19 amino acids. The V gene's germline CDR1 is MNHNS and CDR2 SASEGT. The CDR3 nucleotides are TGTGCCAGCAGTGATCTAGCGGACAGGGGGCGCGGAGCCAAAAACATTCAGTACTTC. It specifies CASSDLADRGRGAKNIQYF.

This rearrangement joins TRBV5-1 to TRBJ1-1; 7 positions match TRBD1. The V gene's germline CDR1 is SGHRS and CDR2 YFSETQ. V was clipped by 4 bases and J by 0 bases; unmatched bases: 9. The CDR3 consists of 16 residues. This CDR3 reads CASSRDRAPMNTEAFF. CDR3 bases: TGCGCCAGCAGCCGCGACAGGGCTCCCATGAACACTGAAGCTTTCTTT. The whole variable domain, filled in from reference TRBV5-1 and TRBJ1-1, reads KAGVTQTPRYLIKTRGQQVTLSCSPISGHRSVSWYQQTPGQGLQFLFEYFSETQRNKGNFPGRFSGRQFSNSRSEMNVSTLELGDSALYLCASSRDRAPMNTEAFFGQGTRLTVV.

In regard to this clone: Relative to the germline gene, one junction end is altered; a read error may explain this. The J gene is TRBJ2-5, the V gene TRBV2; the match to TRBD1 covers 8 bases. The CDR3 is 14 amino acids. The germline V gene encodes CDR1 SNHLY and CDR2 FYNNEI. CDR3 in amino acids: CASRDKERRDRRDF. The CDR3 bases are TGTGCCAGCAGGGACAAGGAACGCCGGGACAGGAGGGACTTC.

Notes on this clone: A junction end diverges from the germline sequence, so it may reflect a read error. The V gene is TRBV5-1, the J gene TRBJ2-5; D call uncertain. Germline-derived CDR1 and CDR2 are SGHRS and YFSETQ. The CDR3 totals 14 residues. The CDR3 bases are TGCGCCAGCAGCTCAAGACTCGGTCGAGAGACTCAGTACTTC. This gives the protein CASSSRLGRETQYF.

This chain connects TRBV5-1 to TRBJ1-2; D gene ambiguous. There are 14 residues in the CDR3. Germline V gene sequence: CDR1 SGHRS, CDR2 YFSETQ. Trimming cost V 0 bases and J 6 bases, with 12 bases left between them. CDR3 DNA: TGCGCCAGCAGCTTGGAAGGCAGGTATGATGGCTACACCTTC. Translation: CASSLEGRYDGYTF.

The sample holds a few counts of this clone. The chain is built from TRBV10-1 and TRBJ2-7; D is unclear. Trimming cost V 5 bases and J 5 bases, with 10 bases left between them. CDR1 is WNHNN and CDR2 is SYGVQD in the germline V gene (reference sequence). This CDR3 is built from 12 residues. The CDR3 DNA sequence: TGCGCCAGCAGTTTAGACTCGCACGAGCAGTACTTC. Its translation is CASSLDSHEQYF.

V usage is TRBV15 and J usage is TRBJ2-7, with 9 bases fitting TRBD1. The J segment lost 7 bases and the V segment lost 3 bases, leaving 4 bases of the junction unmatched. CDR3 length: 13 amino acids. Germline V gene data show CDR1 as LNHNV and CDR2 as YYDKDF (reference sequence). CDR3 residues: CATSSGQGWEQYF. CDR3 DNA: TGTGCCACCAGCAGCGGACAGGGGTGGGAGCAGTACTTC.

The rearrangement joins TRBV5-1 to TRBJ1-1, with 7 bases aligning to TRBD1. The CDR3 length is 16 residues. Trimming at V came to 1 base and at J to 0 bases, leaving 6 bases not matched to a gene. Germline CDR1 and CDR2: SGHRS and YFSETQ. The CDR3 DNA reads TGCGCCAGCAGCTTGTTCCCCGGGACAGTGAACACTGAAGCTTTCTTT. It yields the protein CASSLFPGTVNTEAFF.

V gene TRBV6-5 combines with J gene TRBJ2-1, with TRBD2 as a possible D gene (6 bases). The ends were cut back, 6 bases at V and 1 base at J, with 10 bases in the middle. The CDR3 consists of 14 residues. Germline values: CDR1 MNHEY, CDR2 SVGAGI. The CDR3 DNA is TGTGCCAGCAGCCTCCGGGGGTCCTACAATGAGCAGTTCTTC. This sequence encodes CASSLRGSYNEQFF.

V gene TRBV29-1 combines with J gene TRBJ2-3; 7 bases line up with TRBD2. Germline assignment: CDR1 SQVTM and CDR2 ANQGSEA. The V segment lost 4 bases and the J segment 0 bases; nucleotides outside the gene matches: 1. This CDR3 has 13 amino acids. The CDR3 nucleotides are TGCAGCGTTGTTAGCGGGAGCACAGATACGCAGTATTTT. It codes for CSVVSGSTDTQYF.

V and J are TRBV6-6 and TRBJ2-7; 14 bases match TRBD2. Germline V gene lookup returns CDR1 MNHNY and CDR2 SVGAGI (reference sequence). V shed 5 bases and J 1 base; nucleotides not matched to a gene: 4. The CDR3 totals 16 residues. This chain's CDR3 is CASSTWTSGGSYEQYF. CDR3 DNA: TGTGCCAGCAGTACGTGGACTAGCGGGGGGTCCTACGAGCAGTACTTC.

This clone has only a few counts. The CDR3 loop is CASSSDHRAGETEAFF. For the CDR3, the DNA is TGTGCCAGTAGTTCTGATCACAGGGCGGGGGAAACTGAAGCTTTCTTT. The chain recombines TRBV19 with TRBJ1-1, with D tentatively TRBD1 (6 bases). There are 16 residues in the CDR3. Germline V gene sequence: CDR1 LNHDA, CDR2 SQIVND (reference sequence). V lost 5 bases and J lost 5, with 21 bases in between. Combining the CDR3 with reference TRBV19 and TRBJ1-1 gives the whole variable domain DGGITQSPKYLFRKEGQNVTLSCEQNLNHDAMYWYRQDPGQGLRLIYYSQIVNDFQKGDIAEGYSVSREKKESFPLTVTSAQKNPTAFYLCASSSDHRAGETEAFFGQGTRLTVV.

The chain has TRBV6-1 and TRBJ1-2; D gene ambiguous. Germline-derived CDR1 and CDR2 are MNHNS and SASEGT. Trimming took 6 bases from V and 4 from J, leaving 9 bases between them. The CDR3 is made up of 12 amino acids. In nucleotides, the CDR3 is TGTGCCAGCAGGACGGGGTTCTATGGCTACACCTTC. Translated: CASRTGFYGYTF.